This is a list of T cell receptor beta chains from one sample in a study of T-cell reconstitution after alpha-beta-depleted transplantation in children. TCRdb re-analysed the PCR reads in MiXCR, keeping a single row per CDR3 protein. The sample contains 780,000 or so distinct CDR3 sequences, approximately 15% of which appear only once. The starting material was PBMCs, mostly from graft donor cells, obtained 360 days after TCRalphabeta/CD19-depleted stem cell transplant. The source is a male patient aged 5 to 17 who had a stem cell transplant for acute lymphoblastic leukemia, so the T cells may come from the graft donor. CDR3s include the opening cysteine and the closing phenylalanine or tryptophan. A D gene is named only where the DNA matches it firmly. Not every row has a clone size; where given, it reads once, few, many or a size class.

j_call | v_call | d_call | clone_size | cdr3_nt | cdr3_aa
TRBJ1-1 | TRBV29-1 | - | many | TGCAGCGTTGCGCGGGAGGGGACTGAAGCTTTCTTT | CSVAREGTEAFF
TRBJ1-3 | TRBV6-1 | - | - | TGTGCCAGCAGTCAAACCCACAGGGATTTGGGTGGAAACACCATATATTTT | CASSQTHRDLGGNTIYF
TRBJ2-3 | TRBV7-2 | TRBD2 | - | TGTGCCAGCAGCTTAGTCCCTAGCGGGAGGATTACAGATACGCAGTATTTT | CASSLVPSGRITDTQYF
TRBJ2-1 | TRBV7-9 | - | - | TGTGCCAGCAGCTCACCGCGGGACCTCATAAGGAATGAGCAGTTCTTC | CASSSPRDLIRNEQFF
TRBJ2-1 | TRBV11-2 | TRBD2 | - | TGTGCCAGCAGCCTCAGGGCTCTAGCGGGGGACGATGAGCAGTTCTTC | CASSLRALAGDDEQFF
TRBJ2-2 | TRBV4-2 | - | many | TGTGCCAGCAGCCAGCCCGGGGAGCTGTTTTTT | CASSQPGELFF
TRBJ2-2 | TRBV12-3/TRBV12-4 | - | few | TGTGCCAGCAGTTCCGGGGTATTTCTGTTTTTT | CASSSGVFLFF
TRBJ2-1 | TRBV3-1 | - | - | TGTGCCAGCAGCCAGCGGACTGTTTACAATGAGCAGTTCTTC | CASSQRTVYNEQFF
TRBJ2-3 | TRBV6-1 | TRBD2 | - | TGTGCCAGCAGTGCCACTAGCGGACCTACACGCACAGATACGCAGTATTTT | CASSATSGPTRTDTQYF
TRBJ2-2 | TRBV5-1 | - | few | TGCGCCAGCAGCTTGCTAGAACGGGAGTGGCCCGGGGAGCTGTTTTTT | CASSLLEREWPGELFF
TRBJ2-7 | TRBV27 | - | - | TGTGCCAGCGGTACTAGAAGCGCCCTCTCCTACGAGCAGTACTTC | CASGTRSALSYEQYF
TRBJ2-2 | TRBV5-1 | - | few | TGCGCCAGCAGCTTGCGACTCCTCGACGCCACCGGGGAGCTGTTTTTT | CASSLRLLDATGELFF
TRBJ1-2 | TRBV27 | - | - | TGTGCCAGCAGTTTTGCCCGGGGGGCGCGAGAGGGCTACACCTTC | CASSFARGAREGYTF
TRBJ2-2 | TRBV28 | TRBD2 | many | TGTGCCAGCAGTTTAAGCGGGGGGCCGAACACCGGGGAGCTGTTTTTT | CASSLSGGPNTGELFF
TRBJ2-2 | TRBV27 | TRBD1 | - | TGTGCCAGCAGTTCAGGGGGCAATCCTTACACCGGGGAGCTGTTTTTT | CASSSGGNPYTGELFF
TRBJ2-4 | TRBV12-3/TRBV12-4 | - | - | TGTGCCAGCAGTTTTCTCGCCGGAGGAAAAGCGGAAAACATTCAGTACTTC | CASSFLAGGKAENIQYF
TRBJ2-1 | TRBV5-1 | - | few | TGCGCCAGCAGCTTTTATAGCGGAGACCGATACAATGAGCAGTTCTTC | CASSFYSGDRYNEQFF
TRBJ2-1 | TRBV28 | - | many | TGTGCCAGCAGTTTAAGGGCTCGGTGGGTTCAAAGCTCCTACAATGAGCAGTTCTTC | CASSLRARWVQSSYNEQFF
TRBJ1-1 | TRBV3-1 | - | - | TGTGCCAGCAGCCAAGGGGGAGGGTTGAACACTGAAGCTTTCTTT | CASSQGGGLNTEAFF
TRBJ2-1 | TRBV29-1 | - | - | TGCAGCGCCCGGACAGATTACAATGAGCAGTTCTTC | CSARTDYNEQFF
TRBJ1-1 | TRBV12-3/TRBV12-4 | - | - | TGTGCCAGCAGTTTAATCGGGTCGGGAACGGCTGAAGCTTTCTTT | CASSLIGSGTAEAFF
TRBJ2-1 | TRBV29-1 | TRBD2 | few | TGCAGCGTCCAAACTAGCGATGAAACGTACAATGAGCAGTTCTTC | CSVQTSDETYNEQFF